The 29 T cell receptor beta chains below come from one sample, sequenced in a study of identical twins. TCRdb re-analysed the 5' RACE reads in MiXCR, keeping a single row per CDR3 protein. The data show around 230,000 distinct CDR3 sequences, over 5% seen once. These same data were also listed under a study on T cells expressing NK-cell markers.

Input material: CD8+ T cells sorted from blood. The source is a woman under 30 in good health.

Ten or more counts support this clonotype. The chain has TRBV11-2 and TRBJ2-7; TRBD1 matches at 7 bases. The CDR3 has 16 residues. Trimming took 0 bases from V and 2 from J; bases not matched to a gene: 7. CDR1 and CDR2 (germline): SGHAT, FQNNGV. The CDR3 protein is CASSLDARQGAYEQYF. CDR3 sequence (DNA): TGTGCCAGCAGCTTAGATGCTCGACAGGGAGCCTACGAGCAGTACTTC.

The chain is built from TRBV7-8 and TRBJ2-7, with TRBD2 as a possible D gene (5 bases). The CDR3 totals 14 residues. V was trimmed by 1 base and J by 1 base, leaving 8 bases between them. Germline V gives CDR1 SGHVS, CDR2 FQNEAQ. The CDR3 reads CASSLVTGSYEQYF. The CDR3 DNA reads as TGTGCCAGCAGCTTAGTGACGGGGTCCTACGAGCAGTACTTC.

This clonotype was seen a handful of times. V gene TRBV20-1 combines with J gene TRBJ2-7, with D perhaps TRBD1 or TRBD2 (5 bases each). The CDR3 covers 17 residues. CDR1 DFQATT and CDR2 SNEGSKA come from the germline V gene (reference sequence). V dropped 4 bases and J dropped 2 bases, with 24 bases sitting between them. CDR3 sequence (DNA): TGCAGTGCTACATCTAGTACGGCCCCGGGGCGGCCCTACGAGCAGTACTTC. Translating gives CSATSSTAPGRPYEQYF.

V usage is TRBV30 and J usage is TRBJ1-5; no clear D gene. From germline, CDR1 is GTSNPN and CDR2 SVGIG (reference sequence). The CDR3 covers 13 residues. The V end lost 4 bases, the J end lost 2 bases, and 9 bases lay between the germline ends. For the CDR3, the DNA is TGTGCCTGGAACTGGGGAGGCAATCAGCCCCAGCATTTT. Translation gives CAWNWGGNQPQHF.

This clonotype has only a few counts. V usage is TRBV6-1 and J usage is TRBJ2-7; TRBD1 aligns across 7 bases. The CDR3 has 14 residues. V was pared by 4 bases and J by 4 bases, with 7 bases of the junction left unmatched. Germline values: CDR1 MNHNS, CDR2 SASEGT. CDR3: CASSGLTGLYEQYF. As DNA, the CDR3 is TGTGCCAGCAGTGGATTGACAGGGCTGTACGAGCAGTACTTC.

The table lists this clonotype with a few counts. The V call is TRBV6-1, the J call TRBJ2-1, with D maybe TRBD2 (5 bases). The CDR3 runs 14 residues. Deletions cut 5 bases from V and 4 bases from J, with 12 bases between. Germline V CDR1 and CDR2: MNHNS, SASEGT. The CDR3 loop is CASSTAPGYNEQFF. DNA of the CDR3: TGTGCCAGCAGTACCGCCCCGGGGTACAATGAGCAGTTCTTC.

This chain joins TRBV7-9 and TRBJ1-6; D call uncertain. With 1 base removed from V and 4 bases from J, the gap between germline ends came to 8 bases. CDR1 is SEHNR, CDR2 FQNEAQ, per germline (reference sequence). The CDR3 has 15 amino acids. The CDR3: CASSLDSFYNSPLHF. DNA of the CDR3: TGTGCCAGCAGCTTAGACAGTTTTTATAATTCACCCCTCCACTTT.

The genes are TRBV6-5 and TRBJ2-2, with D perhaps TRBD2 (5 bases). Germline loops: CDR1 MNHEY, CDR2 SVGAGI. V was pared by 0 bases and J by 7 bases, with 9 bases between. CDR3 length: 14 residues. CDR3 residues: CASSYSTGSGELFF. As DNA, the CDR3 is TGTGCCAGCAGTTACTCGACGGGAAGCGGGGAGCTGTTTTTT.

The rearrangement joins TRBV24-1 to TRBJ2-1; either TRBD1 or TRBD2 may supply D (5 bases each). The germline V gene has CDR1 KGHDR and CDR2 SFDVKD. The CDR3 totals 14 residues. V was clipped by 3 bases and J by 5 bases, with 10 bases between them. This CDR3 is CATSDQGPNNEQFF. The CDR3 bases are TGTGCCACCAGTGATCAGGGACCAAACAATGAGCAGTTCTTC.

The rearrangement uses TRBV6-1 and TRBJ2-1; 11 nucleotides align to TRBD2. CDR3 length: 15 amino acids. The J segment lost 2 bases and the V segment lost 6 bases, leaving 3 bases of the junction unmatched. CDR1 is MNHNS and CDR2 is SASEGT in the germline V gene. CDR3 in amino acids: CASSRLAGPYNEQFF. The CDR3 bases are TGTGCCAGCAGCCGACTAGCGGGACCCTACAATGAGCAGTTCTTC.

This clonotype was recorded a few times. The chain recombines TRBV11-2 with TRBJ2-1; no clear D gene. The germline gives CDR1 SGHAT, CDR2 FQNNGV. The germline V and J ends were trimmed by 8 bases and 4 bases, with 6 bases remaining between them. The CDR3 length is 11 residues. CDR3 region: CASLDYNEQFF. CDR3 bases: TGTGCCAGCCTGGATTACAATGAGCAGTTCTTC.

This clonotype was found many times. The gene calls are TRBV7-9 and TRBJ2-7; no reliable D call. Trimming shortened V by 2 bases and J by 2 bases, and 10 bases separated the two germline ends. The CDR3 is made up of 14 amino acids. Germline CDR1 and CDR2: SEHNR and FQNEAQ (reference sequence). The CDR3 nucleotides read TGTGCCAGCAGCTTACGCGCCAGAACCTACGAGCAGTACTTC. It codes for CASSLRARTYEQYF. The full variable domain, in which reference TRBV7-9 and TRBJ2-7 provide the parts outside the CDR3, is DTGVSQNPRHKITKRGQNVTFRCDPISEHNRLYWYRQTLGQGPEFLTYFQNEAQLEKSRLLSDRFSAERPKGSFSTLEIQRTEQGDSAMYLCASSLRARTYEQYFGPGTRLTVT.

The chain is built from TRBV7-6 and TRBJ1-4; D call uncertain. The CDR3 sequence is 15 residues long. CDR1 and CDR2 (germline): SGHVS, FNYEAQ. Trimming took off 1 base at V and 7 bases at J, with 13 bases between the two ends. CDR3 DNA sequence: TGTGCCAGCAGCTTAGGGAGAGGATCTTTTGAAAAACTGTTTTTT. This codes for CASSLGRGSFEKLFF.

This clonotype appeared many times. The V gene is TRBV20-1, the J gene TRBJ1-1; D is unresolved. The V end lost 0 bases, the J end lost 4 bases, and 9 bases lay between the germline ends. Germline V gene lookup returns CDR1 DFQATT and CDR2 SNEGSKA (reference sequence). The CDR3 is 13 amino acids. The CDR3 coding sequence is TGCAGTGCTAGAGAACACTATGGCACTGAAGCTTTCTTT. Amino acid sequence: CSAREHYGTEAFF.

The chain recombines TRBV12-5 with TRBJ2-3; D call uncertain. The CDR3 sequence is 13 residues long. Germline lookup yields CDR1 LGHNT and CDR2 FRNRAP. V lost 5 bases and J 2 bases, leaving 8 bases between the germline ends. In DNA, the CDR3 is TGTGCTAGTGGTGCGAGTAACACAGATACGCAGTATTTT. Protein sequence: CASGASNTDTQYF.

In its sample, this clonotype was seen many times. The V call is TRBV24-1, the J call TRBJ2-5, with D possibly matching TRBD1 (5 bases). The germline CDR1 and CDR2 sequences are KGHDR and SFDVKD. The CDR3 loop spans 15 amino acids. V was trimmed by 2 bases and J by 0 bases, leaving 9 bases between them. CDR3: CATSDSRTYQETQYF. The CDR3 DNA reads TGTGCCACCAGTGATTCGCGGACATACCAAGAGACCCAGTACTTC.

The table lists this clonotype with a few counts. The rearrangement joins TRBV20-1 to TRBJ1-1; D gene ambiguous. The V end was cut by 1 base, the J end by 4 bases, with 10 bases between. This CDR3 has 13 amino acids. Germline V lookup: CDR1 DFQATT, CDR2 SNEGSKA (reference sequence). The CDR3 sequence: CSARGWRATEAFF. CDR3 in DNA: TGCAGTGCTAGAGGGTGGAGGGCCACTGAAGCTTTCTTT.

The chain combines TRBV12-3 or TRBV12-4 with TRBJ1-5; weak D call: TRBD1 (6 bases). The V gene lost 6 bases and the J gene lost 5 bases, with 14 bases spanning the gap. This CDR3 spans 14 amino acids. This CDR3 is CASSRRDTYQPQHF. CDR3 DNA sequence: TGTGCCAGCAGCAGGCGGGACACTTATCAGCCCCAGCATTTT.

The chain is built from TRBV7-8 and TRBJ2-7; the match to TRBD2 covers 8 bases. V gave up 5 bases and J gave up 2 bases; unmatched junction bases: 5. CDR1 and CDR2 from the germline V gene are SGHVS and FQNEAQ. The CDR3 has 14 residues. CDR3 coding DNA: TGTGCCAGCAGCCATTCCGGGGGGGCCTACGAGCAGTACTTC. Translating gives CASSHSGGAYEQYF.

This clonotype was picked up a small number of times. The chain combines TRBV29-1 with TRBJ1-2, with D unclear. Germline values: CDR1 SQVTM, CDR2 ANQGSEA. The V and J ends lost 4 bases and 6 bases respectively, with 9 bases between them. This CDR3 region has 11 residues. CDR3 loop: CSVATQHGYTF. As DNA, the CDR3 is TGCAGCGTTGCGACCCAGCATGGCTACACCTTC.

This clonotype has just a few counts. This chain connects TRBV14 to TRBJ2-5; 9 bases line up with TRBD2. Germline CDR1 reads SGHDN; CDR2 reads FVKESK. J gave up 2 bases and V 4 bases, and 8 bases lay outside the gene matches. The CDR3 contains 16 residues. CDR3: CASSLLLAGMQETQYF. The CDR3 nucleotides read TGTGCCAGCAGCCTCCTACTAGCGGGCATGCAAGAGACCCAGTACTTC.

This clonotype has more than one count but fewer than ten. The chain uses TRBV4-3 and TRBJ2-7; 9 bases are shared with TRBD1. Trimming at V came to 1 base and at J to 5 bases, leaving 3 bases not matched to a gene. From germline, CDR1 is LGHNA and CDR2 YSLEER. This CDR3 has 14 amino acids. This CDR3 is CASSQGQGGDEQYF. The DNA of the CDR3 is TGCGCCAGCAGCCAAGGACAGGGGGGGGACGAGCAGTACTTC.

There are many counts of this clonotype. The chain is built from TRBV7-8 and TRBJ2-1; D is unresolved. The CDR3 length is 13 residues. The germline gives CDR1 SGHVS, CDR2 FQNEAQ. Trimming took 2 bases from V and 4 from J, leaving 6 bases between them. The CDR3 nucleotides are TGTGCCAGCAGCTTAAGTCAGTACAATGAGCAGTTCTTC. It translates to CASSLSQYNEQFF.

This clonotype was seen ten or more times. V usage is TRBV12-3 or TRBV12-4 and J usage is TRBJ1-1; D is uncertain. The CDR3 runs 13 residues. The V end was cut by 6 bases, the J end by 5 bases, with 13 bases between. CDR3 bases: TGTGCCAGCAGGGCGACGGGTCCTACTGAAGCTTTCTTT. This sequence encodes CASRATGPTEAFF.

The J gene is TRBJ2-1, the V gene TRBV29-1; 14 bases fit TRBD2. The CDR3 has 17 amino acids. Trimming at V came to 2 bases and at J to 9 bases, leaving 12 bases not matched to a gene. Germline V gives CDR1 SQVTM, CDR2 ANQGSEA. The CDR3 DNA follows: TGCAGCGTTGAATTTCGGACTAGCGGGAGGTGGGTATCTGAGCAGTTCTTC. Its translation: CSVEFRTSGRWVSEQFF.

A few counts support this clonotype. V is TRBV20-1 and J is TRBJ1-1; weak D call: TRBD1 (6 bases). The V gene's germline CDR1 is DFQATT and CDR2 SNEGSKA (reference sequence). V lost 6 bases and J 6 bases, leaving 11 bases between the germline ends. This CDR3 is 11 amino acids long. The CDR3 DNA is TGCAGTGCACTGGGGACATCTGAAGCTTTCTTT. Protein sequence: CSALGTSEAFF.

This clonotype was picked up a small number of times. The chain has TRBV12-3 or TRBV12-4 and TRBJ2-1, with TRBD2 matching over 10 bases. The CDR3 totals 16 residues. After removal of 6 bases from V and 9 bases from J, the junction contained 14 bases not matched to a gene. The CDR3 sequence is CASSDFGTSEPSEQFF. Written as DNA, the CDR3 is TGTGCCAGCAGCGACTTCGGGACTAGCGAACCCTCTGAGCAGTTCTTC.

The chain carries TRBV10-1 and TRBJ2-2; TRBD1 aligns across 7 bases. J was trimmed by 1 base and V by 11 bases; bases with no gene match: 13. The CDR3 has 16 residues. CDR1 is WNHNN, CDR2 SYGVQD, per germline (reference sequence). CDR3 in amino acids: CAWQQGYMGNTGELFF. The CDR3 coding sequence is TGCGCCTGGCAACAGGGGTATATGGGGAACACCGGGGAGCTGTTTTTT.

The rearrangement links TRBV20-1 to TRBJ2-1; TRBD2 agrees at 10 bases. CDR3 length: 16 residues. With V trimmed by 1 base and J by 0 bases, 3 bases remained unmatched. In germline, CDR1 is DFQATT, CDR2 SNEGSKA (reference sequence). The CDR3 bases are TGCAGTGCTAGAGGTACTAGCGGGGCCTCCTACAATGAGCAGTTCTTC. Its protein product is CSARGTSGASYNEQFF.